In its sample, the clone carrying this T cell receptor beta chain was seen a few times. Antigen unknown. A second about 7 to 12 cycle PCR used barcoded and J-beta primers. Carrying 12 random nucleotides, a template-switch adaptor labeled each individual cDNA molecule. TCRdb itself ran the 5' RACE reads through MiXCR, one entry per CDR3 protein. Of 800,000 to 950,000 distinct CDR3 sequences listed, under 50% are singletons. This entry is derived from a study of blood T cells in healthy people across ages. Study-level information: Every two T cells gave about one barcoded beta molecule via template switching.

Study results and limitations: Per million T cells, the diversity of TCR beta decreased roughly linearly as age advanced.

Each sample had at least 6 million PBMCs isolated. Trimming stripped 2 bases from V and 8 bases from J, with 12 bases between. The CDR3 loop spans 13 amino acids. Per the germline V gene, CDR1 is SEHNR and CDR2 is FQNEAQ (reference sequence). The sample consisted of blood. This chain connects TRBV7-9 to TRBJ1-2, with a weak D call TRBD1 (5 bases). The clonotype was recovered from a man aged 30 to 39 in good health. The CDR3 sequence is CASSLSGPIGYTF. The CDR3 DNA sequence: TGTGCCAGCAGCTTATCGGGGCCTATCGGCTACACCTTC.